This T cell receptor beta chain derives from a study of CXCR3-negative and CXCR3-positive naive CD8 T cells. It was by 5' RACE with UMI labels that the TRB cDNA libraries were prepared. TCRdb re-called the 5' RACE reads and shows each CDR3 protein once, DNA omitted. This sample contains about 51,000 distinct CDR3 sequences. The CDR3 runs to 20 residues. In germline, CDR1 is SGHTA, CDR2 FQGNSA. The study's findings and limits: Naive subsets expressed similar surface CD5; TRB CDR3 features served to infer TCR strength. Against CXCR3-negative naive cells, CXCR3-positive naive cells showed more hydrophobic TRB CDR3s. Within a donor, both naive subsets shared TRBV-TRBJ usage, unlike memory cells.

Every CD8+ subset sample held around 300,000 flow-sorted cells, done in triplicate. Phenotypically, naive CD8+ T cells corresponded to CD45RO-CCR7+CD27+CD95-. As regards this clonotype: Its antigen is not identified.

Specimen: naive CXCR3+ CD8+ T cells from blood. Subset in this sample: CD45RO-CCR7+CD27+CD95- naive CD8+ T cells expressing CXCR3 (TNR3+). The receptor was isolated from a human donor in good health. Some clones in this sample may be carry-over from other donors' samples. V gene TRBV7-2 combines with J gene TRBJ2-1; no DNA is available, so the TRBD2 call from TCRdb remains unchecked. CDR3 sequence: CASTIIEGLAGPFSYNEQFF. Complete variable domain (other parts from reference TRBV7-2 and TRBJ2-1): GAGVSQSPSNKVTEKGKDVELRCDPISGHTALYWYRQSLGQGLEFLIYFQGNSAPDKSGLPSDRFSAERTGGSVSTLTIQRTQQEDSAVYLCASTIIEGLAGPFSYNEQFFGPGTRLTVL.